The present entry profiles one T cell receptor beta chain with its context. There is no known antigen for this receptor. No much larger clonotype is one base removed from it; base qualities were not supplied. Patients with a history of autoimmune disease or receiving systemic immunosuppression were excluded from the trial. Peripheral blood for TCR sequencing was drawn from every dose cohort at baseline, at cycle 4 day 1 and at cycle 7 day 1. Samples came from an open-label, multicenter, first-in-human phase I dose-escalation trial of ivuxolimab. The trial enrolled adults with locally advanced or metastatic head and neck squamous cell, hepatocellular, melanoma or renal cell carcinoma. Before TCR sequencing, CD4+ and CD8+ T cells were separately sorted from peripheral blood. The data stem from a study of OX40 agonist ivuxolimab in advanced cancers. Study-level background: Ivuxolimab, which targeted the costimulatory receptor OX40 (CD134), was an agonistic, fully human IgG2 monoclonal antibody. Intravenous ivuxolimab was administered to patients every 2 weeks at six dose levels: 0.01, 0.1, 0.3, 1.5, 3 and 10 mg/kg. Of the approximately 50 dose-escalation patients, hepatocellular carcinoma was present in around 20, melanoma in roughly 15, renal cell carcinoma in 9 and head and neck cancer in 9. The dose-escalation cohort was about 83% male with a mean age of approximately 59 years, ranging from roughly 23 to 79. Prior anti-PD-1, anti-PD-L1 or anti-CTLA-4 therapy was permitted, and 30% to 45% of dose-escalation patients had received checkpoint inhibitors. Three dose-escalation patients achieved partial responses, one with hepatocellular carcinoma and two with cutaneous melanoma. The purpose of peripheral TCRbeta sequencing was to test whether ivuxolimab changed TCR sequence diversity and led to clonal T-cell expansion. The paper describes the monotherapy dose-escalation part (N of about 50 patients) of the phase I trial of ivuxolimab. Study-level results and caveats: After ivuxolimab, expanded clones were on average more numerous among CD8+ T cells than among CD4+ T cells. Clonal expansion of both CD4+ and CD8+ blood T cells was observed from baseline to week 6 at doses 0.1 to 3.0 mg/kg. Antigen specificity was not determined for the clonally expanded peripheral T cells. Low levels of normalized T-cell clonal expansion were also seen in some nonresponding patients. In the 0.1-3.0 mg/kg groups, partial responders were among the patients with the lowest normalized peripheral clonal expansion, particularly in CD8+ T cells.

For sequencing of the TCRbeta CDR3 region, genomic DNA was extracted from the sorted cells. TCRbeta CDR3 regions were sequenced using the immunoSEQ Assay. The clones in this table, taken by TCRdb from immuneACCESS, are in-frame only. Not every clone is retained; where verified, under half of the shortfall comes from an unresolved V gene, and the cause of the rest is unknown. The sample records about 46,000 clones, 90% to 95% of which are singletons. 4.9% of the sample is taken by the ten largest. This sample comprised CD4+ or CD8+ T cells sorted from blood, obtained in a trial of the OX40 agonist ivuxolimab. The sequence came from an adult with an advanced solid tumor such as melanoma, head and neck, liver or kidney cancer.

CDR3 loop: CATLGQGAVNGRDTEAFF. The sequence in DNA is TGTGCCACACTCGGACAGGGGGCTGTGAACGGCAGGGACACTGAAGCTTTCTTT. The chain joins TRBV15 to TRBJ1-1, and 11 junction bases match TRBD1. The CDR3 goes from the cysteine to the phenylalanine over 18 residues. The read is trimmed to its CDR3 DNA, 54 bases read in frame from base 1. Trimming removed 9 bases from V and 3 bases from J; the gene matches leave 18 bases unexplained. As encoded in the germline V gene (reference sequence), CDR1 is LNHNV while CDR2 is YYDKDF.